These 29 T cell receptor beta chains originate from one sample sequenced in a study of cytomegalovirus exposure and HLA in healthy donors. PCR was performed using 60 Vbeta and 13 Jbeta primers. Assay: immunoSEQ multiplex PCR; the TCRdb copy retains only in-frame clones and omits some. The table records roughly 63,000 clones, about three quarters of them present only once. Sequencing was performed on PBMCs. Receptors were obtained from a middle-aged man in good health and CMV-seropositive.

J is TRBJ1-1 and V is TRBV7-9; no clear D. With 5 bases removed from V and 1 base from J, the gap between germline ends came to 5 bases. Germline CDR1 and CDR2: SEHNR and FQNEAQ (reference sequence). CDR3 length: 12 amino acids. The chain's CDR3 is CASSHKNTEAFF. Written as DNA, the CDR3 is TGTGCCAGCAGCCACAAGAACACTGAAGCTTTCTTT. Filled out from reference TRBV7-9 and TRBJ1-1, the complete variable domain reads DTGVSQNPRHKITKRGQNVTFRCDPISEHNRLYWYRQTLGQGPEFLTYFQNEAQLEKSRLLSDRFSAERPKGSFSTLEIQRTEQGDSAMYLCASSHKNTEAFFGQGTRLTVV.

This chain uses TRBV10-3 with TRBJ2-2; D possibly corresponds to TRBD1 (6 bases). Germline V gene data show CDR1 as ENHRY and CDR2 as SYGVKD. This CDR3 is built from 16 residues. V was cut by 3 bases and J by 0 bases, with 11 bases left in between. This CDR3 reads CAISEGQPSNTGELFF. Here the CDR3 DNA reads TGTGCCATCAGTGAAGGACAGCCCTCGAACACCGGGGAGCTGTTTTTT.

The chain has TRBV13 and TRBJ2-5; 7 nucleotides agree with TRBD2. This CDR3 spans 15 amino acids. V trimming: 5 bases; J trimming: 5 bases; junction bases outside the gene matches: 11. The germline V gene encodes CDR1 PRHDT and CDR2 FYEKMQ (reference sequence). CDR3 loop: CASSHSPGGSETQYF. The DNA for the CDR3 is TGTGCCAGCAGCCATAGCCCGGGGGGTTCGGAGACCCAGTACTTC.

The chain is built from TRBV20-1 and TRBJ2-1; 9 bases align to TRBD2. The length of the CDR3 is 11 residues. Unmatched junction bases numbered 8, after V lost 5 bases and J lost 15 bases. Germline V gene sequence: CDR1 DFQATT, CDR2 SNEGSKA (reference sequence). The CDR3 region is CSALPGLAPFF. The CDR3 DNA reads as TGCAGTGCTTTGCCGGGACTAGCCCCGTTCTTC.

This clone turned up a few times. This rearrangement joins TRBV6-6 to TRBJ2-7, with 7 bases aligning to TRBD1. Germline assignment: CDR1 MNHNY and CDR2 SVGAGI (reference sequence). The CDR3 contains 15 residues. Unmatched junction bases numbered 13, after V lost 7 bases and J lost 4 bases. CDR3 amino acids: CASTYGTATNYEQYF. The CDR3 DNA reads as TGTGCCAGCACCTACGGGACAGCCACGAATTACGAGCAGTACTTC.

The V call is TRBV18, the J call TRBJ1-1; D is possibly TRBD1 (6 bases). The V and J ends lost 6 bases and 7 bases respectively, with 15 bases between them. The CDR3 runs 13 residues. Germline CDR1 KGHSH, CDR2 LQKENI. The DNA of the CDR3 is TGTGCCAGCTCGCCCGGAGGACAGCTTGAAGCTTTCTTT. Translating it yields CASSPGGQLEAFF.

The rearrangement uses TRBV7-9 and TRBJ2-1, with 10 bases fitting TRBD2. From germline, CDR1 is SEHNR and CDR2 FQNEAQ (reference sequence). V shed 6 bases and J 0 bases; nucleotides not matched to a gene: 14. The CDR3 consists of 19 residues. CDR3 amino acids: CASSGALAGARSSYNEQFF. The CDR3 nucleotides are TGTGCCAGCAGTGGTGCTCTAGCGGGAGCCCGAAGCTCCTACAATGAGCAGTTCTTC.

The V gene is TRBV10-1, the J gene TRBJ2-1; TRBD2 agrees at 9 bases. The CDR3 runs to 14 residues. V lost 7 bases to trimming and J lost 6 bases; unmatched junction nucleotides: 7. Per the germline V gene, CDR1 is WNHNN and CDR2 is SYGVQD (reference sequence). The CDR3 region is CASTAGLAGNEQFF. The CDR3 bases are TGCGCCAGCACTGCGGGACTAGCTGGCAATGAGCAGTTCTTC.

V is TRBV7-2 and J is TRBJ2-5, with 7 bases that match TRBD2. Germline V lookup: CDR1 SGHTA, CDR2 FQGNSA. V trimming: 3 bases; J trimming: 7 bases; junction bases outside the gene matches: 11. This CDR3 is built from 15 residues. The CDR3 coding sequence is TGTGCCAGCAGCTTCGGGATGGGGGGGAAGGGGACCCAGTACTTC. Its translation: CASSFGMGGKGTQYF.

In regard to this clone: At one boundary the junction diverges from the germline segment, which might be a read error. The chain uses TRBV30 and TRBJ2-7, with 8 bases aligning to TRBD1. The CDR3 sequence is 12 residues long. CDR1 and CDR2 (germline): GTSNPN, SVGIG (reference sequence). The CDR3 here is CAWSGQGYVQYF. Here the CDR3 DNA reads TGTGCCTGGAGCGGACAGGGCTACGTGCAGTACTTC. Full variable domain (outside the CDR3, taken from reference TRBV30 and TRBJ2-7): SQTIHQWPATLVQPVGSPLSLECTVEGTSNPNLYWYRQAAGRGLQLLFYSVGIGQISSEVPQNLSASRPQDRQFILSSKKLLLSDSGFYLCAWSGQGYVQYFGPGTRLTVT.

The chain is built from TRBV10-3 and TRBJ2-1; 7 bases match TRBD2. In germline, CDR1 is ENHRY, CDR2 SYGVKD. CDR3 length equals 16 residues. The J segment lost 7 bases and the V segment lost 3 bases, leaving 12 bases of the junction unmatched. Here the CDR3 reads CAISDPRRRERNEQFF. CDR3 in DNA: TGTGCCATCAGTGATCCGAGGCGGCGGGAGAGGAATGAGCAGTTCTTC.

There are a few counts of this clone. The chain uses TRBV19 and TRBJ1-1; tentative D call: TRBD1 (5 bases). V lost 6 bases and J lost 7, with 12 bases in between. The CDR3 consists of 12 residues. Germline CDR1 LNHDA, CDR2 SQIVND (reference sequence). The chain's CDR3 is CASRILQGEAFF. DNA for the CDR3: TGTGCCAGTAGGATTCTCCAGGGTGAAGCTTTCTTT.

The chain links TRBV5-4 to TRBJ1-1, with 8 bases matching TRBD1. J gave up 0 bases and V 4 bases, and 2 bases lay outside the gene matches. Germline V gene data show CDR1 as SGHNT and CDR2 as YYREEE (reference sequence). The CDR3 is 14 amino acids. The DNA of the CDR3 is TGTGCCAGCAGCGAGGGACAGGTGAACACTGAAGCTTTCTTT. Residues: CASSEGQVNTEAFF.

The chain employs TRBV2 and TRBJ1-1; D uncertain. The length of the CDR3 is 14 residues. The V end lost 3 bases, the J end lost 1 base, and 9 bases lay between the germline ends. Germline CDR1 is SNHLY and CDR2 is FYNNEI. For the CDR3, the DNA is TGTGCCAGCAGTGACTTGGCGGGGAACACTGAAGCTTTCTTT. It translates to CASSDLAGNTEAFF.

This clone was picked up one time. V and J are TRBV4-1 and TRBJ1-6; the D is unclear. Germline V gives CDR1 MGHRA, CDR2 YSYEKL. V was trimmed by 8 bases and J by 10 bases, leaving 6 bases between them. CDR3 size: 10 residues. CDR3 nucleotide sequence: TGCGCCAGCGGACTATCACCCCTCCACTTT. Residues: CASGLSPLHF.

CDR3 region: CASSLSAGGFYGYTF. The CDR3 bases are TGTGCCAGCAGTTTATCCGCGGGGGGTTTCTATGGCTACACCTTC. The chain employs TRBV27 and TRBJ1-2; weak D call: TRBD1 (5 bases). This CDR3 is 15 amino acids long. V dropped 0 bases and J dropped 4 bases, with 12 bases sitting between them. Looked up from germline, CDR1 is MNHEY and CDR2 is SMNVEV (reference sequence).

This rearrangement joins TRBV10-1 to TRBJ1-4; D gene ambiguous. This CDR3 comprises 13 residues. Trimming removed 5 bases from V and 2 bases from J, with 6 bases in between. Germline CDR1 is WNHNN and CDR2 is SYGVQD (reference sequence). The CDR3 DNA follows: TGCGCCAGCAGTCGGGATACTAATGAAAAACTGTTTTTT. It is translated as CASSRDTNEKLFF.

The chain links TRBV5-4 to TRBJ1-2; TRBD1 is a possible D gene (6 bases). In germline, CDR1 is SGHNT, CDR2 YYREEE (reference sequence). Trimming removed 4 bases from V and 3 bases from J, with 7 bases in between. This CDR3 has 12 amino acids. This chain's CDR3 is CASSPGDYGYTF. Here the CDR3 DNA reads TGTGCCAGCAGCCCAGGGGACTATGGCTACACCTTC.

The V and J genes are TRBV5-1 and TRBJ2-1, with TRBD2 matching over 7 bases. J gave up 9 bases and V 4 bases, and 10 bases lay outside the gene matches. The CDR3 has 14 amino acids. Germline CDR1 is SGHRS and CDR2 is YFSETQ. CDR3 in DNA: TGCGCCAGCAGCCACTCACTTGGGGGGGGTGAGCAGTTCTTC. It codes for CASSHSLGGGEQFF.

The chain carries TRBV12-2 and TRBJ2-7; the table's D call TRBD2 went unverified against the DNA. TRBV12-2 is listed as a pseudogene. The CDR3 is 18 amino acids. The CDR3 is CASRLVAPRLAGGPEQYF. The CDR3 bases are TGTGCAAGTCGCTTAGTCGCCCCTCGACTAGCGGGAGGACCCGAGCAGTACTTC.

This rearrangement joins TRBV9 to TRBJ2-6, with 8 bases fitting TRBD1. The germline CDR1 and CDR2 sequences are SGDLS and YYNGEE. The CDR3 runs to 17 residues. J gave up 0 bases and V 6 bases, and 8 bases lay outside the gene matches. Written as DNA, the CDR3 is TGTGCCAGCACAACCGGGACAGGTTTCTCTGGGGCCAACGTCCTGACTTTC. Translated, it gives CASTTGTGFSGANVLTF.

The chain combines TRBV27 with TRBJ1-4; the D is unclear. CDR3 size: 15 residues. CDR1 MNHEY and CDR2 SMNVEV come from the germline V gene (reference sequence). Between the trimmed V and J ends, which lost 5 bases and 3 bases, there was a span of 13 bases. This CDR3 is CASSAPRRPNEKLFF. CDR3 bases: TGTGCCAGCAGTGCGCCCAGGAGGCCTAATGAAAAACTGTTTTTT. Together with reference TRBV27 and TRBJ1-4, the CDR3 gives the full variable domain: EAQVTQNPRYLITVTGKKLTVTCSQNMNHEYMSWYRQDPGLGLRQIYYSMNVEVTDKGDVPEGYKVSRKEKRNFPLILESPSPNQTSLYFCASSAPRRPNEKLFFGSGTQLSVL.

The rearrangement links TRBV15 to TRBJ1-4; no definite D call. V was cut by 1 base and J by 0 bases, with 9 bases left in between. This CDR3 has 16 residues. Germline CDR1 is LNHNV and CDR2 is YYDKDF (reference sequence). Written as DNA, the CDR3 is TGTGCCACCAGCAGAGTGTTGGCGGCAACTAATGAAAAACTGTTTTTT. As protein: CATSRVLAATNEKLFF.

This chain links TRBV6-5 with TRBJ1-5; 7 bases align to TRBD1. The CDR3 is 13 amino acids. V was clipped by 5 bases and J by 6 bases; unmatched bases: 4. Germline V gives CDR1 MNHEY, CDR2 SVGAGI. CDR3 in amino acids: CASSDRDAQPQHF. The DNA for the CDR3 is TGTGCCAGCAGTGACAGGGATGCTCAGCCCCAGCATTTT.

The CDR3, as DNA: TGTGCCACCAGCATGCGGCCAGGGGACACAGATACGCAGTATTTT. Translated: CATSMRPGDTDTQYF. The chain has TRBV15 and TRBJ2-3, with D maybe TRBD1 (6 bases). CDR1 LNHNV and CDR2 YYDKDF come from the germline V gene (reference sequence). V was cut by 4 bases and J by 2 bases, with 13 bases left in between. CDR3 length equals 15 residues.

The chain has TRBV11-3 and TRBJ2-1; TRBD2 agrees at 16 bases. Germline V gives CDR1 SGHNT, CDR2 YENEEA. V shed 3 bases and J 7 bases; nucleotides not matched to a gene: 6. This CDR3 contains 17 residues. CDR3 sequence (DNA): TGTGCCAGCAGCTTTACCGGGACTAGCGGGAGGGGGAATGAGCAGTTCTTC. Amino acid sequence: CASSFTGTSGRGNEQFF.

The chain joins TRBV5-1 to TRBJ1-1; D call uncertain. This CDR3 region has 13 residues. With 4 bases removed from V and 3 bases from J, the gap between germline ends came to 10 bases. Per germline, CDR1 SGHRS and CDR2 YFSETQ. The DNA for the CDR3 is TGCGCCAGCAGCCGGCAGGCAGACACTGAAGCTTTCTTT. Its translation: CASSRQADTEAFF.

This clone appeared a single time. The chain links TRBV5-4 to TRBJ2-2, with unresolved D. V dropped 4 bases and J dropped 5 bases, with 6 bases sitting between them. Germline assignment: CDR1 SGHNT and CDR2 YYREEE (reference sequence). The CDR3 spans 12 residues. CDR3 protein: CASSPTTGELFF. Written as DNA, the CDR3 is TGTGCCAGCAGCCCTACTACCGGGGAGCTGTTTTTT.

This chain links TRBV29-1 with TRBJ2-1, with D perhaps matching TRBD2 (6 bases). From germline, CDR1 is SQVTM and CDR2 ANQGSEA. CDR3 length: 14 amino acids. Trimming left V 2 bases short and J 3 bases short, with 11 bases between. CDR3 bases: TGCAGCGTTGAAAGCGTGGGGGGCTACAATGAGCAGTTCTTC. Translation: CSVESVGGYNEQFF.